This TCR beta chain was captured in a study of graft-versus-host responses after intestinal transplantation (dated by TCRdb to the early 2020s). Notes on the research overall: Recipients received multivisceral, liver-intestinal, or isolated intestinal transplants. Anti-thymocyte globulin induction was given to all recipients, followed by maintenance tacrolimus and steroids for approximately three years. After intestinal transplantation, graft-versus-host and host-versus-graft alloreactive T cell clones in the graft, circulation and bone marrow were tracked using bulk TCR-beta CDR3 sequencing. Alloreactive clones were identified by sequencing pre-transplant mixed lymphocyte reaction products and comparing them with unstimulated pre-transplant donor and recipient T cells. Of the approximately 24 intestinal transplant recipients enrolled in the cohort, one of whom was a retransplant, 3 patients without pretransplant specimens were excluded. A peak of at least 4% donor T cells among recipient peripheral blood mononuclear cells was the definition used for donor T cell macrochimerism. Samples from three later patients were sequenced in-house on an Illumina MiSeq with MiXCR processing rather than by the commercial service. General study outcomes and caveats: High GvH to HvG T cell clonal ratios were observed in the allografts of patients with donor T cell macrochimerism. GvH clones turned up in recipient bone marrow, with some appearing earlier in ileal mucosa or blood, a pattern consistent with an intestinal mucosal origin. Early after transplant, peak levels of circulating GvH clones were associated with declines in HvG clones. Conclusions were limited by the relatively low number and heterogeneity of intestinal transplant patients.

Germline trimming amounts to 4 bases on V and 3 bases on J, with 11 as the count of junction bases outside the gene matches. As encoded in the germline V gene, CDR1 is SGHRS while CDR2 is YFSETQ. The CDR3 spans 18 residues, from the cysteine through the phenylalanine. CDR3 DNA only is kept here, 54 bases in frame from base 1. In regard to this clone: The target of this receptor is not known. No base quality values were provided; no much bigger clone lies one nucleotide off.

Library preparation used the immunoSEQ multiplex PCR assay. For most patients, genomic DNA was subjected to high-throughput TCR-beta CDR3 sequencing by Adaptive Biotechnologies. The study's own analysis went as follows. Adaptive's ImmunoSEQ software supplied the TCR sequencing data for more than 15 patients, while MiXCR and VDJtools were used to process three other patients. CDR3 nucleotide sequences shared between donor and recipient were removed because their origin could not be assigned. Alloreactive clones required at least 2-fold expansion over unstimulated cells and minimum CFSE-low frequency of 0.002% (template counts) or 0.001% (read counts). Clones were considered mappable if detected in sequenced pre-transplant spleen, lymph node, or MLR CFSE-low populations of the donor or recipient. Cumulative frequency of alloreactive clones was calculated as a percentage of all sequences weighted by copy number. Not all clones reach the TCRdb copy of this immuneACCESS table, which keeps in-frame sequences only. Checked studies attribute under half of the gap to unresolved V genes and leave the rest unexplained. The V and J calls and the clone size are those of that table, but D and trimming were determined from the DNA. Present in this sample are some 18,000 clones, around 79% of which were seen just once. The ten biggest clones cover 1.9% of the sample.

In the first month after transplant, blood samples were collected up to 4 times, and after that at least monthly when available. The sequencing used PBMCs, collected 14 days after transplant. The TCR was taken from a human patient who received an intestinal transplant, so some T cells may come from the graft donor. Rearrangement joined TRBV5-1 to TRBJ2-1; a stretch of 12 junction bases matches TRBD2. The CDR3 region: CASSESGTSGLLYNEQFF. The base sequence is TGCGCCAGCAGCGAATCCGGGACTAGCGGGCTTCTCTACAATGAGCAGTTCTTC.